The 30 T cell receptor beta chains below come from one sample, sequenced in a study of OX40 agonist ivuxolimab in advanced cancers. The method was immunoSEQ multiplex PCR; TCRdb's version includes in-frame clones alone and lacks a portion of them. The sample comprises around 60,000 clones, 70% to 85% of which are singletons, and roughly 1.5% rests with the top ten. This sample comprised CD4+ or CD8+ T cells sorted from blood, obtained in a trial of the OX40 agonist ivuxolimab. These receptor sequences come from an adult with an advanced solid tumor such as melanoma, head and neck, liver or kidney cancer.

The chain employs TRBV6-1 and TRBJ1-5; D remains ambiguous. Looked up from germline, CDR1 is MNHNS and CDR2 is SASEGT. With 5 bases removed from V and 1 base from J, the gap between germline ends came to 12 bases. The CDR3 has 15 amino acids. The chain's CDR3 is CASSRIRMSNQPQHF. The CDR3, as DNA: TGTGCCAGCAGTCGAATCCGGATGAGCAATCAGCCCCAGCATTTT.

Within the sample, this clone is large (0.1 to 1%). Its ends do not fully match the called genes, so a read error is possible. The rearrangement uses TRBV14 and TRBJ2-2; 7 nucleotides agree with TRBD1. This CDR3 is built from 14 residues. Germline V gene lookup returns CDR1 SGHDN and CDR2 FVKESK. The CDR3 here is CATSRGSNTGELFF. In DNA form, the CDR3 reads TGTGCCACCAGCAGGGGGTCGAACACCGGGGAGCTGTTTTTT.

The chain uses TRBV7-8 and TRBJ1-5; perhaps TRBD1 as D (6 bases). V lost 0 bases, J lost 4 bases, and 7 bases lay in between. CDR1 SGHVS and CDR2 FQNEAQ come from the germline V gene. The CDR3 totals 14 residues. CDR3 sequence (DNA): TGTGCCAGCAGCTTAGCAGGGGGGAATCAGCCCCAGCATTTT. The encoded protein is CASSLAGGNQPQHF.

The chain couples TRBV14 to TRBJ1-2; the D is unclear. With 1 base removed from V and 9 bases from J, the gap between germline ends came to 15 bases. There are 14 residues in the CDR3. From germline, CDR1 is SGHDN and CDR2 FVKESK. The CDR3, as DNA: TGTGCCAGCAGCCAAGGGGTCAGGACGGGGAGCTACACCTTC. Protein sequence: CASSQGVRTGSYTF.

This chain uses TRBV30 with TRBJ1-5; perhaps TRBD1 as D (5 bases). Germline assignment: CDR1 GTSNPN and CDR2 SVGIG (reference sequence). Deletions cut 5 bases from V and 7 bases from J, with 12 bases between. The length of the CDR3 is 12 residues. The CDR3 sequence: CAWGRGMQPQHF. CDR3 DNA sequence: TGTGCCTGGGGGCGGGGGATGCAGCCCCAGCATTTT.

The chain couples TRBV7-9 to TRBJ2-1, with TRBD2 identical over 8 bases. CDR3 size: 14 residues. J was trimmed by 6 bases and V by 4 bases; bases with no gene match: 5. Germline CDR1 reads SEHNR; CDR2 reads FQNEAQ (reference sequence). This CDR3 reads CASSYRAGGNEQFF. CDR3 DNA sequence: TGTGCCAGCAGCTATCGGGCGGGGGGCAATGAGCAGTTCTTC.

The chain employs TRBV7-9 and TRBJ2-3; D is perhaps TRBD1 (6 bases). The CDR3 consists of 13 residues. Germline-derived CDR1 and CDR2 are SEHNR and FQNEAQ (reference sequence). Trimming removed 3 bases from V and 5 bases from J, with 9 bases in between. CDR3 region: CASSFQGKDTQYF. The CDR3, as DNA: TGTGCCAGCAGCTTCCAGGGGAAAGATACGCAGTATTTT.

This CDR3 is CASSRGRRGAFF. The CDR3 DNA follows: TGTGCCAGCAGCCGAGGGAGGAGGGGAGCTTTCTTT. V and J are TRBV5-8 and TRBJ1-1; a weak D match, TRBD1 (5 bases). Germline V lookup: CDR1 SGHTS, CDR2 YDEGEE. The CDR3 runs 12 residues. Trimming shortened V by 4 bases and J by 10 bases, and 14 bases separated the two germline ends.

CDR3 loop: CASSQATGGSSEQYF. CDR3 coding DNA: TGTGCCAGCAGCCAAGCGACCGGGGGGAGTAGCGAGCAGTACTTC. The chain joins TRBV14 to TRBJ2-7; 7 bases match TRBD2. Germline V CDR1 and CDR2: SGHDN, FVKESK. V shed 1 base, J shed 6 bases, and the junction held 9 bases outside the gene matches. The CDR3 covers 15 residues.

The genes are TRBV7-2 and TRBJ1-2; tentative D call: TRBD1 (6 bases). Trimming pared 6 bases from V and 2 bases from J, leaving 16 bases between. CDR1 SGHTA and CDR2 FQGNSA come from the germline V gene. This CDR3 has 15 residues. The CDR3 spells CASRPGGGHNYGYTF. The DNA for the CDR3 is TGTGCCAGCAGACCCGGGGGGGGACACAACTATGGCTACACCTTC. Based on the CDR3 plus reference TRBV7-2 and TRBJ1-2, the full variable domain is GAGVSQSPSNKVTEKGKDVELRCDPISGHTALYWYRQSLGQGLEFLIYFQGNSAPDKSGLPSDRFSAERTGGSVSTLTIQRTQQEDSAVYLCASRPGGGHNYGYTFGSGTRLTVV.

V gene TRBV5-4 combines with J gene TRBJ2-6, with D maybe TRBD1 (6 bases). Germline V lookup: CDR1 SGHNT, CDR2 YYREEE (reference sequence). V was shortened by 6 bases and J by 0 bases, with 16 bases between the two germline ends. The CDR3 has 17 amino acids. This CDR3 reads CASNIRQAPSGANVLTF. The CDR3 nucleotides are TGTGCCAGCAACATCAGACAGGCACCCTCTGGGGCCAACGTCCTGACTTTC.

In this sample, this clone turned up once. This chain joins TRBV7-9 and TRBJ2-2; D is possibly TRBD1 (6 bases). The V end was cut by 2 bases, the J end by 7 bases, with 14 bases between. Germline assignment: CDR1 SEHNR and CDR2 FQNEAQ (reference sequence). This CDR3 comprises 15 residues. CDR3 bases: TGTGCCAGCAGCTTAATCCTGGGGGCAGGCGGGGAGCTGTTTTTT. It specifies CASSLILGAGGELFF.

V is TRBV5-1 and J is TRBJ2-3, with 14 bases aligning to TRBD2. V dropped 0 bases and J dropped 7; count of bases not matched to a gene: 7. Germline values: CDR1 SGHRS, CDR2 YFSETQ. The CDR3 is 17 residues long. The CDR3: CASSLAGTSGSINTQYF. The CDR3 DNA is TGCGCCAGCAGCTTGGCCGGGACTAGCGGGAGTATAAATACGCAGTATTTT.

The chain couples TRBV5-4 to TRBJ2-3, with D possibly TRBD1 on 6 matching bases. V shed 3 bases and J shed 8 bases, with 16 bases lying between them. This CDR3 has 14 residues. Germline CDR1 and CDR2: SGHNT and YYREEE (reference sequence). The CDR3, as DNA: TGTGCCAGCAGCTCCGACAGGTCCTCGCCTACGCAGTATTTT. It is translated as CASSSDRSSPTQYF.

This clone appeared once. The gene calls are TRBV12-5 and TRBJ1-5; D call uncertain. The V gene lost 2 bases and the J gene lost 10 bases, with 6 bases spanning the gap. Germline CDR1 is LGHNT and CDR2 is FRNRAP. CDR3 length: 11 amino acids. For the CDR3, the DNA is TGTGCTAGTGGTTTGCTCAGTCCCCAGCATTTT. Protein product: CASGLLSPQHF.

V is TRBV19 and J is TRBJ1-4, with 9 bases identical to TRBD1. The germline V gene encodes CDR1 LNHDA and CDR2 SQIVND (reference sequence). This CDR3 spans 15 amino acids. J lost 7 bases, V lost 3 bases, and 6 bases had no gene match. The CDR3 loop is CASSMRGQGGEKLFF. The CDR3 DNA reads TGTGCCAGTAGTATGAGGGGACAGGGTGGTGAAAAACTGTTTTTT.

The genes are TRBV6-5 and TRBJ2-7; no firm D call. Germline V gene data show CDR1 as MNHEY and CDR2 as SVGAGI. This CDR3 contains 13 residues. The ends were cut back, 0 bases at V and 3 bases at J, with 6 bases in the middle. In DNA, the CDR3 is TGTGCCAGCAGTTACTCGCAATTCTACGAGCAGTACTTC. Translation: CASSYSQFYEQYF.

The chain links TRBV5-4 to TRBJ2-5; no reliable D call. The CDR3 has 12 amino acids. Looked up from germline, CDR1 is SGHNT and CDR2 is YYREEE (reference sequence). V was trimmed by 4 bases and J by 1 base, leaving 5 bases between them. The CDR3 sequence: CASSVFQETQYF. The DNA of the CDR3 is TGTGCCAGCAGCGTTTTCCAAGAGACCCAGTACTTC.

The V and J genes are TRBV10-3 and TRBJ2-7; TRBD2 aligns across 9 bases. V shed 5 bases and J 6 bases; nucleotides not matched to a gene: 17. CDR1 is ENHRY and CDR2 is SYGVKD in the germline V gene. There are 17 residues in the CDR3. For the CDR3, the DNA is TGTGCCATCAGTCCTCCCGGGGCTAGCGGGACCACCGGCGAGCAGTACTTC. Amino acid sequence: CAISPPGASGTTGEQYF.

This rearrangement joins TRBV7-9 to TRBJ1-4, with 7 bases fitting TRBD1. The CDR3 has 15 residues. V trimming: 5 bases; J trimming: 5 bases; junction bases outside the gene matches: 8. Germline loops: CDR1 SEHNR, CDR2 FQNEAQ (reference sequence). CDR3 DNA sequence: TGTGCCAGCAGCGGAGGGGGGACAGTGAATGAAAAACTGTTTTTT. Encoded protein: CASSGGGTVNEKLFF.

The CDR3 DNA reads as TGCGCCAGCAGCCAAGACAGGGTTGGTGGCTACACCTTC. Protein product: CASSQDRVGGYTF. This chain links TRBV4-1 with TRBJ1-2; perhaps TRBD1 as D (5 bases). The CDR3 loop spans 13 amino acids. Trimming left V 0 bases short and J 7 bases short, with 9 bases between. CDR1 MGHRA and CDR2 YSYEKL come from the germline V gene.

V and J are TRBV5-1 and TRBJ1-1, with a tentative D call TRBD1 (5 bases). Germline assignment: CDR1 SGHRS and CDR2 YFSETQ. The CDR3 is 13 amino acids. The V gene lost 6 bases and the J gene lost 5 bases, with 14 bases spanning the gap. DNA for the CDR3: TGCGCCAGCATGGGGGAGGGCGTGACTGAAGCTTTCTTT. This sequence encodes CASMGEGVTEAFF.

V usage is TRBV5-1 and J usage is TRBJ2-1; TRBD2 matches at 9 bases. V dropped 6 bases and J dropped 8; count of bases not matched to a gene: 12. CDR3 size: 15 residues. Germline loops: CDR1 SGHRS, CDR2 YFSETQ. CDR3 amino acids: CASTRIAGVMDEQFF. The DNA of the CDR3 is TGCGCCAGCACCCGAATAGCGGGAGTTATGGATGAGCAGTTCTTC.

This chain links TRBV10-3 with TRBJ2-5; D not resolved. V lost 1 base to trimming and J lost 2 bases, with 11 bases between them. Germline V gene sequence: CDR1 ENHRY, CDR2 SYGVKD. The CDR3 spans 15 residues. The CDR3 bases are TGTGCCATCAGTGAGTTTAGGACCGCACAAGAGACCCAGTACTTC. Translating gives CAISEFRTAQETQYF.

The gene calls are TRBV18 and TRBJ2-5; 8 bases are shared with TRBD1. Unmatched junction bases numbered 7, after V lost 3 bases and J lost 1 base. The CDR3 extends over 16 amino acids. CDR1 and CDR2 from the germline V gene are KGHSH and LQKENI. The CDR3 DNA is TGTGCCAGCTCACCTGGGAACAGGGGGTTCCAAGAGACCCAGTACTTC. Protein sequence: CASSPGNRGFQETQYF. The full variable domain, with the rest looked up from reference TRBV18 and TRBJ2-5, is NAGVMQNPRHLVRRRGQEARLRCSPMKGHSHVYWYRQLPEEGLKFMVYLQKENIIDESGMPKERFSAEFPKEGPSILRIQQVVRGDSAAYFCASSPGNRGFQETQYFGPGTRLLVL.

In its sample, this clone was seen a few times. J is TRBJ1-2 and V is TRBV19; 7 nucleotides match TRBD1. The trim removed 6 bases at V and 6 bases at J, leaving 13 bases unmatched. This CDR3 is built from 15 residues. Germline values: CDR1 LNHDA, CDR2 SQIVND (reference sequence). The CDR3 region is CASRKPEGAFDGYTF. Here the CDR3 DNA reads TGTGCCAGTAGGAAACCGGAGGGGGCCTTCGATGGCTACACCTTC.

This rearrangement joins TRBV9 to TRBJ2-7; the match to TRBD2 covers 12 bases. Unmatched junction bases numbered 2, after V lost 3 bases and J lost 1 base. The CDR3 covers 15 residues. Germline CDR1 is SGDLS and CDR2 is YYNGEE. Here the CDR3 DNA reads TGTGCCAGCAGCGGACTAGCGGGGGCGTCCTACGAGCAGTACTTC. It yields the protein CASSGLAGASYEQYF.

CDR3 amino acids: CASSVSAVKETQYF. In DNA, the CDR3 is TGTGCCAGCAGCGTCTCAGCGGTTAAAGAGACCCAGTACTTC. The rearrangement uses TRBV9 and TRBJ2-5, with a possible D match to TRBD2 (5 bases). Per the germline V gene, CDR1 is SGDLS and CDR2 is YYNGEE. This CDR3 has 14 residues. V dropped 2 bases and J dropped 3 bases, with 11 bases sitting between them.

The chain joins TRBV19 to TRBJ1-2; D is perhaps TRBD1 (6 bases). The CDR3 covers 17 residues. Trimming removed 4 bases at V and 2 bases at J, with 20 bases between. The germline CDR1 and CDR2 sequences are LNHDA and SQIVND (reference sequence). The CDR3 spells CASSRGAGAPQNYGYTF. The CDR3 DNA sequence: TGTGCCAGTAGTAGGGGGGCAGGCGCACCCCAGAACTATGGCTACACCTTC. Variable domain in full (rest from reference TRBV19 and TRBJ1-2): DGGITQSPKYLFRKEGQNVTLSCEQNLNHDAMYWYRQDPGQGLRLIYYSQIVNDFQKGDIAEGYSVSREKKESFPLTVTSAQKNPTAFYLCASSRGAGAPQNYGYTFGSGTRLTVV.

V and J are TRBV7-8 and TRBJ2-5; D is possibly TRBD1 (6 bases). Trimming cost V 8 bases and J 1 base, with 14 bases left between them. CDR3 length: 14 residues. Per germline, CDR1 SGHVS and CDR2 FQNEAQ. DNA for the CDR3: TGTGCCAGCCGTCGTAGCAGGGGCCAAGAGACCCAGTACTTC. It codes for CASRRSRGQETQYF.